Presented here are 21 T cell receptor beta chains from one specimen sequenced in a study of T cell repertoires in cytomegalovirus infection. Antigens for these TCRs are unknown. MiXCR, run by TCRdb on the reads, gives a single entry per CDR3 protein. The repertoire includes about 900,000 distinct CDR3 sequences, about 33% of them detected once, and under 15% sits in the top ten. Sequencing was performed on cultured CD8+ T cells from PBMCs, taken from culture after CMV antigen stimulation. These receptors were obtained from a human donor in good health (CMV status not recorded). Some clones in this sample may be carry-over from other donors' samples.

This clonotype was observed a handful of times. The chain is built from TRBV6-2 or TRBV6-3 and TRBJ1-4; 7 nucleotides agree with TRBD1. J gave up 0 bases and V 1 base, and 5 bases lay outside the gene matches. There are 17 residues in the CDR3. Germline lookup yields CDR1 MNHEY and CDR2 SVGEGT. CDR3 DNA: TGTGCCAGCAGTTACTGGACAGGCAGAGCAACTAATGAAAAACTGTTTTTT. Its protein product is CASSYWTGRATNEKLFF.

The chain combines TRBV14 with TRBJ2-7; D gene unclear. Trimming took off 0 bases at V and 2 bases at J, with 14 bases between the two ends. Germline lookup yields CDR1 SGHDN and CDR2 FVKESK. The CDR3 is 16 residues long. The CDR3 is CASSQDQHILTYEQYF. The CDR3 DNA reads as TGTGCCAGCAGCCAAGATCAGCATATCTTAACCTACGAGCAGTACTTC.

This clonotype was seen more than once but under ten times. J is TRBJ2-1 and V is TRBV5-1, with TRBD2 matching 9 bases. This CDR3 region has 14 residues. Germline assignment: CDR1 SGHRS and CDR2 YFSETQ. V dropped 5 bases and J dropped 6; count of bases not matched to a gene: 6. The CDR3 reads CASSGGGVGNEQFF. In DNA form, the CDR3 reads TGCGCCAGCAGTGGCGGGGGGGTGGGCAATGAGCAGTTCTTC.

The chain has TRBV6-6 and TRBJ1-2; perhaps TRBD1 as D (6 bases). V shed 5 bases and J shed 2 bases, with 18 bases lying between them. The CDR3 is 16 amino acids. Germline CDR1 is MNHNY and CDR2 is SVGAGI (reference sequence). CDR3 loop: CASSGPTGTINYGYTF. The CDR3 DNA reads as TGTGCCAGCAGTGGCCCCACCGGGACAATCAACTATGGCTACACCTTC.

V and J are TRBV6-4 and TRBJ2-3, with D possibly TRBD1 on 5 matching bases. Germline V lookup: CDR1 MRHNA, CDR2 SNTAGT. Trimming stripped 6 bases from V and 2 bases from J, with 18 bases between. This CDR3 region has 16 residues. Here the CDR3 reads CASSRNGAGFTDTQYF. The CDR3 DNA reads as TGTGCCAGCAGCCGGAACGGAGCAGGGTTCACAGATACGCAGTATTTT.

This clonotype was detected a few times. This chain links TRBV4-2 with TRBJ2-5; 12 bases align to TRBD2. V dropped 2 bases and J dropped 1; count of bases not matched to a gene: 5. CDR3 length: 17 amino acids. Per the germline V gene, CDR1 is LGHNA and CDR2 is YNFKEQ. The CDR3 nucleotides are TGTGCCAGCAGCCAAATAGGACTAGCGGGGCTCCAAGAGACCCAGTACTTC. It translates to CASSQIGLAGLQETQYF.

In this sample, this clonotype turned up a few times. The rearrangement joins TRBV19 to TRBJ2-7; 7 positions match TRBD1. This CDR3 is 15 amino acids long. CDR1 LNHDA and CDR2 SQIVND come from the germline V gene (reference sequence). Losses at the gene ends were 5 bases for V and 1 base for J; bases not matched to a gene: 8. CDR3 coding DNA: TGTGCCAGTAGTCCGGGACAGAGGGGATCCTACGAGCAGTACTTC. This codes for CASSPGQRGSYEQYF. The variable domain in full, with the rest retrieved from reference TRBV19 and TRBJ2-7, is DGGITQSPKYLFRKEGQNVTLSCEQNLNHDAMYWYRQDPGQGLRLIYYSQIVNDFQKGDIAEGYSVSREKKESFPLTVTSAQKNPTAFYLCASSPGQRGSYEQYFGPGTRLTVT.

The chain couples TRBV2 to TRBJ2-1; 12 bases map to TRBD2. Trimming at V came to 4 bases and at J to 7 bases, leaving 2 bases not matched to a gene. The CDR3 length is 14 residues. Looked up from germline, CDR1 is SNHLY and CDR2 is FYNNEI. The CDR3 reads CASSGLAGVNEQFF. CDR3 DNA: TGTGCCAGCAGTGGACTAGCGGGGGTGAATGAGCAGTTCTTC. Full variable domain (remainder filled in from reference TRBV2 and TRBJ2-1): EPEVTQTPSHQVTQMGQEVILRCVPISNHLYFYWYRQILGQKVEFLVSFYNNEISEKSEIFDDQFSVERPDGSNFTLKIRSTKLEDSAMYFCASSGLAGVNEQFFGPGTRLTVL.

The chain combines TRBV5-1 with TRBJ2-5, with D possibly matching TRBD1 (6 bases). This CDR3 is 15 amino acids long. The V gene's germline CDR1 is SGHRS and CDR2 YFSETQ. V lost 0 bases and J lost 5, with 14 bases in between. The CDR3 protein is CASSLAVQGMETQYF. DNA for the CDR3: TGCGCCAGCAGCTTGGCCGTCCAGGGGATGGAGACCCAGTACTTC.

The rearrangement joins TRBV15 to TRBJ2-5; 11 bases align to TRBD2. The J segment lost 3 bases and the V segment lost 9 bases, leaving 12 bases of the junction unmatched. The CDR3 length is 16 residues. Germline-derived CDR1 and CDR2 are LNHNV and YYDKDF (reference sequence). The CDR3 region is CATNLLAGDREETQYF. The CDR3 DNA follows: TGTGCCACGAACCTACTAGCGGGGGACCGGGAAGAGACCCAGTACTTC.

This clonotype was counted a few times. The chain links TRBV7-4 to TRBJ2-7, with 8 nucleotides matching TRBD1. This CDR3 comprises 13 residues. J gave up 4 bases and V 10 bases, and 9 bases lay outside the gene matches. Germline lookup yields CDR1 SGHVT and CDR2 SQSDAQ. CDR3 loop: CAMGPGGLYEQYF. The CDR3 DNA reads TGTGCCATGGGGCCAGGGGGCTTGTACGAGCAGTACTTC. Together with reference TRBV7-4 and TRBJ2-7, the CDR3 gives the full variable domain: GAGVSQSPRYKVAKRGRDVALRCDSISGHVTLYWYRQTLGQGSEVLTYSQSDAQRDKSGRPSGRFSAERPERSVSTLKIQRTEQGDSAVYLCAMGPGGLYEQYFGPGTRLTVT.

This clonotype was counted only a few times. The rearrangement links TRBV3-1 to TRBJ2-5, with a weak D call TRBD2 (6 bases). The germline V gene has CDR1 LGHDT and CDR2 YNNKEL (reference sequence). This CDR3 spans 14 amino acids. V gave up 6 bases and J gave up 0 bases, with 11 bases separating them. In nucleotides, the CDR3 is TGTGCCAGCAGACTAGCCCGGTACCAAGAGACCCAGTACTTC. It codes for CASRLARYQETQYF.

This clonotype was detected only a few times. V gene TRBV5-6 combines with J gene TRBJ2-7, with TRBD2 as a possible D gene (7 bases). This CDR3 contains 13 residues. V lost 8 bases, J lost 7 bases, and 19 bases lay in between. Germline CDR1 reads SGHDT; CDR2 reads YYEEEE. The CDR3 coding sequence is TGTGCCAGTCGCCAGGGAGGGACAAGGGAGCAGTACTTC. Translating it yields CASRQGGTREQYF.

The CDR3 region has the DNA TGTGCCAGCAGTTTAACCGGGACAGGGGGCAAGGATGAGCAGTTCTTC. Protein: CASSLTGTGGKDEQFF. This chain joins TRBV6-6 and TRBJ2-1, with 12 positions matching TRBD1. The V and J ends lost 4 bases and 8 bases, in that order; junction bases with no gene match: 9. Germline V CDR1 and CDR2: MNHNY, SVGAGI (reference sequence). The CDR3 runs 16 residues.

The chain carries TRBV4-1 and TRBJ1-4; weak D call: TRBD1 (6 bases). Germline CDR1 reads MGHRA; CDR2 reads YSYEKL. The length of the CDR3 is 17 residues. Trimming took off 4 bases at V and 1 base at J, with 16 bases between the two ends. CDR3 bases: TGCGCCAGCAGCCCCGGGACAACAACCTTAACTAATGAAAAACTGTTTTTT. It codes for CASSPGTTTLTNEKLFF.

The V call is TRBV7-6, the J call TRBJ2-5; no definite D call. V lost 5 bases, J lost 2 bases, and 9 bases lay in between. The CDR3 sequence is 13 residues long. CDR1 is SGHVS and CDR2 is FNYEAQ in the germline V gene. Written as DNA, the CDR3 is TGTGCCAGCAGCATAAGTACTCAAGAGACCCAGTACTTC. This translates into CASSISTQETQYF.

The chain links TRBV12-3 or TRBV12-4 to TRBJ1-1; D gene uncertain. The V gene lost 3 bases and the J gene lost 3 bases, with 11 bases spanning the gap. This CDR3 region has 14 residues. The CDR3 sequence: CASSLTGSYTEAFF. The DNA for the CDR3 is TGTGCCAGCAGTTTGACCGGGTCCTACACTGAAGCTTTCTTT.

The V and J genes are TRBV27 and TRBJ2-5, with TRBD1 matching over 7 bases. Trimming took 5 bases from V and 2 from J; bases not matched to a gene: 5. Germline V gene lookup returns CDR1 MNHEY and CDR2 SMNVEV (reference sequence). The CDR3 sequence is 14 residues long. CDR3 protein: CASSPYRGQETQYF. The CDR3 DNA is TGTGCCAGCAGTCCCTACAGGGGTCAAGAGACCCAGTACTTC.

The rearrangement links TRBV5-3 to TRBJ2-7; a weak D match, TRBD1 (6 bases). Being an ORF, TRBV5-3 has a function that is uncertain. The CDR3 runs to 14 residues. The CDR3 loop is CASSFRGAEYEQYV. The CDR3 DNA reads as TGTGCCAGCAGCTTCAGGGGCGCGGAGTACGAGCAGTACGTC.

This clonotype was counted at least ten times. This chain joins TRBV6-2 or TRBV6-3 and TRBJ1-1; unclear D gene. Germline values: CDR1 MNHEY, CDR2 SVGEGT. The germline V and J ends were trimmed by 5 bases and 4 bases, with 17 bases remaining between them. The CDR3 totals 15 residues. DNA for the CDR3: TGTGCCAGCAGTCCCCCTACAGCCTTGAGCACTGAAGCTTTCTTT. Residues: CASSPPTALSTEAFF.

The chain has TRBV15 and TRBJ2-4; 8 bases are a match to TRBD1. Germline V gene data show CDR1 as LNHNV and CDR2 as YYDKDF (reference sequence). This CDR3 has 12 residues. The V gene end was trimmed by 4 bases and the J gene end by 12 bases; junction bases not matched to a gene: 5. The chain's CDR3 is CATSTLQGDQYF. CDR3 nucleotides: TGTGCCACCAGCACACTACAGGGGGATCAGTACTTC.